The next 17 T cell receptor beta chains were all read from a single sample in a study of human T cells and chemical hapten exposure. TCRdb reprocessed the RACE reads with MiXCR, giving one entry per CDR3 protein. The table includes roughly 90,000 distinct CDR3 sequences, roughly a tenth detected once. Specified time point: patch test 3, about 24 weeks after DPC sensitization. This sample's treatment: therapeutic diphenylcyclopropenone sensitization with weekly scalp DPC. Sequences were derived from whole blood, sampled in connection with sensitization to the hapten diphenylcyclopropenone (DPC). The receptors shown here come from a woman in her thirties with alopecia areata. Some clones in this sample may be carry-over from other donors' samples.

This clonotype was counted many times. V is TRBV20-1 and J is TRBJ2-1, with D perhaps TRBD2 (6 bases). This CDR3 region has 14 residues. The germline V and J ends were trimmed by 3 bases and 6 bases, with 15 bases remaining between them. Germline V gene data show CDR1 as DFQATT and CDR2 as SNEGSKA (reference sequence). DNA of the CDR3: TGCAGTGCTAGGCAGACGGGAGCCACCAATGAGCAGTTCTTC. Translation gives CSARQTGATNEQFF.

Only a few counts were recorded for this clonotype. This sequence joins TRBV6-5 and TRBJ2-3; the match to TRBD2 covers 7 bases. The CDR3 loop spans 15 amino acids. Trimming at V came to 6 bases and at J to 2 bases, leaving 8 bases not matched to a gene. From germline, CDR1 is MNHEY and CDR2 SVGAGI. Here the CDR3 reads CASSPRAGDTDTQYF. CDR3 bases: TGTGCCAGCAGCCCCCGGGCGGGGGACACAGATACGCAGTATTTT.

Many counts were recorded for this clonotype. The V gene is TRBV4-1, the J gene TRBJ2-2, with D perhaps TRBD1 or TRBD2 (5 bases each). This CDR3 region has 17 residues. Germline assignment: CDR1 MGHRA and CDR2 YSYEKL. V was shortened by 0 bases and J by 7 bases, with 18 bases between the two germline ends. CDR3 bases: TGCGCCAGCAGCCAAGAAGCGGATCAGGGTGGTAGCGGGGAGCTGTTTTTT. Translating it yields CASSQEADQGGSGELFF.

This clonotype was detected a few times. The chain uses TRBV12-3 or TRBV12-4 and TRBJ2-3, with D unresolved. V shed 2 bases and J shed 2 bases, with 8 bases lying between them. This CDR3 contains 14 residues. CDR3 coding DNA: TGTGCCAGCAGTTTACCGGGCTTCACAGATACGCAGTATTTT. Protein: CASSLPGFTDTQYF.

This clonotype was seen repeatedly, ten times or more. This rearrangement joins TRBV2 to TRBJ1-5, with unresolved D. Germline lookup yields CDR1 SNHLY and CDR2 FYNNEI. The CDR3 runs to 12 residues. V shed 4 bases and J shed 5 bases, with 6 bases lying between them. CDR3 DNA sequence: TGTGCCAGCAGTGCTAACTATCAGCCCCAGCATTTT. As protein: CASSANYQPQHF.

This clonotype has at least ten counts. The chain links TRBV20-1 to TRBJ2-3; the D is unclear. Germline V CDR1 and CDR2: DFQATT, SNEGSKA (reference sequence). The CDR3 sequence is 10 residues long. The V end lost 4 bases, the J end lost 8 bases, and 7 bases lay between the germline ends. DNA of the CDR3: TGCAGTGCTATCCCAACTACGCAGTATTTT. Its protein is CSAIPTTQYF.

The genes are TRBV19 and TRBJ1-2; D gene ambiguous. Germline values: CDR1 LNHDA, CDR2 SQIVND (reference sequence). This CDR3 is built from 17 residues. V was shortened by 3 bases and J by 0 bases, with 17 bases between the two germline ends. CDR3 coding DNA: TGTGCCAGTAGTATGCCCCGGACGGTTGACTCTAACTATGGCTACACCTTC. It is translated as CASSMPRTVDSNYGYTF.

V gene TRBV30 combines with J gene TRBJ2-3, with 15 bases aligning to TRBD2. V lost 8 bases and J lost 2; bases outside the gene matches: 5. Germline values: CDR1 GTSNPN, CDR2 SVGIG (reference sequence). The CDR3 length is 15 residues. CDR3 nucleotide sequence: TGTGCCCGAGGGACTAGCGGGGGGCCCACAGATACGCAGTATTTT. It codes for CARGTSGGPTDTQYF.

This clonotype was found a few times. This chain links TRBV30 with TRBJ1-5; 8 nucleotides agree with TRBD1. The J segment lost 1 base and the V segment lost 6 bases, leaving 17 bases of the junction unmatched. The CDR3 runs 18 residues. The germline V gene has CDR1 GTSNPN and CDR2 SVGIG (reference sequence). CDR3 coding DNA: TGTGCCTGCACCGGGGGAGCGGCAGGGGGCTTAAGCAATCAGCCCCAGCATTTT. This translates into CACTGGAAGGLSNQPQHF. The full variable domain, in which reference TRBV30 and TRBJ1-5 provide the parts outside the CDR3, is SQTIHQWPATLVQPVGSPLSLECTVEGTSNPNLYWYRQAAGRGLQLLFYSVGIGQISSEVPQNLSASRPQDRQFILSSKKLLLSDSGFYLCACTGGAAGGLSNQPQHFGDGTRLSIL.

This clonotype has ten or more counts. The chain carries TRBV12-3 or TRBV12-4 and TRBJ2-1; 12 bases map to TRBD2. V shed 3 bases and J 1 base; nucleotides not matched to a gene: 13. This CDR3 has 20 residues. This chain's CDR3 is CASSFIGLAGNLGSYNEQFF. The CDR3 coding sequence is TGTGCCAGCAGTTTCATTGGACTAGCGGGGAATTTGGGGTCCTACAATGAGCAGTTCTTC.

This clonotype was counted between two and nine times. The V call is TRBV28, the J call TRBJ2-1; D is ambiguous. Trimming left V 5 bases short and J 8 bases short, with 4 bases between. This CDR3 is built from 10 residues. Germline lookup yields CDR1 MDHEN and CDR2 SYDVKM. The CDR3 here is CASSQYEQFF. CDR3 DNA sequence: TGTGCCAGCAGTCAATATGAGCAGTTCTTC.

This clonotype was seen a single time. This rearrangement joins TRBV20-1 to TRBJ1-1; no clear D. This CDR3 spans 10 amino acids. Germline CDR1 and CDR2: DFQATT and SNEGSKA (reference sequence). The V and J ends lost 3 bases and 2 bases respectively, with 1 base between them. CDR3 DNA: TGCAGTGCTAGTAACACTGAAGCTTTCTTT. It specifies CSASNTEAFF.

This clonotype was recorded many times. J is TRBJ1-4 and V is TRBV18; D not certain. The V and J ends lost 4 bases and 8 bases respectively, with 8 bases between them. CDR3 length: 12 amino acids. Germline V lookup: CDR1 KGHSH, CDR2 LQKENI. CDR3 sequence (DNA): TGTGCCAGCTCACGGCAACAGGAAAAACTGTTTTTT. Its translation: CASSRQQEKLFF.

This clonotype came up many times. This sequence joins TRBV6-1 and TRBJ2-7; D is unresolved. This CDR3 is built from 14 residues. V was pared by 4 bases and J by 2 bases, with 12 bases between. Germline V CDR1 and CDR2: MNHNS, SASEGT. This CDR3 reads CASSVEDGPYEQYV. DNA for the CDR3: TGTGCCAGCAGTGTTGAAGACGGTCCCTACGAGCAGTACGTC.

There are many counts of this clonotype. The rearrangement links TRBV6-6 to TRBJ1-5; D uncertain. The CDR3 length is 13 residues. The germline V gene encodes CDR1 MNHNY and CDR2 SVGAGI (reference sequence). Trimming pared 0 bases from V and 6 bases from J, leaving 6 bases between. The chain's CDR3 is CASSYSGAQPQHF. CDR3 DNA sequence: TGTGCCAGCAGTTACTCGGGAGCTCAGCCCCAGCATTTT.

This clonotype was seen many times. CDR3 in DNA: TGTGCCAGCAGTGAAAGGGCAGGGGGCTTAACTGAAGCTTTCTTT. This sequence encodes CASSERAGGLTEAFF. The chain recombines TRBV6-1 with TRBJ1-1, with 8 bases that match TRBD1. Germline lookup yields CDR1 MNHNS and CDR2 SASEGT. With V trimmed by 2 bases and J by 5 bases, 7 bases remained unmatched. CDR3 length: 15 amino acids.

This clonotype has just a few counts. The V gene is TRBV6-2 or TRBV6-3, the J gene TRBJ2-3; D not certain. V was shortened by 8 bases and J by 0 bases, with 6 bases between the two germline ends. CDR1 and CDR2 from the germline V gene are MNHEY and SVGEGT. This CDR3 has 12 amino acids. CDR3 amino acids: CASGDSTDTQYF. The CDR3 DNA is TGTGCCAGCGGAGACAGCACAGATACGCAGTATTTT.